These 30 T cell receptor beta chains originate from one sample sequenced in a study of cytomegalovirus exposure and HLA in healthy donors (dated by TCRdb to 2016 to 2017). Library generation was performed with the immunoSEQ multiplex PCR assay. For the multiplex PCR, a mixture combining 60 forward primers for TCR Vbeta segments and 13 reverse primers for TCR Jbeta segments was used. The immuneACCESS repertoire file appears here via TCRdb, limited to in-frame rearrangements. These files lack a portion of the clones; in checked studies, under half of the deficit traces to unresolved V genes, and the cause of the others is not known. Within this sample are 150,000 to 180,000 clones, with about 80% of them counted one time only. The ten largest account for roughly 4.2% of the sample. The material sequenced was PBMCs. These receptors all come from a woman aged 40 to 50 in good health and CMV-seronegative.

The rearrangement joins TRBV2 to TRBJ2-7; 11 positions match TRBD2. The V segment lost 6 bases and the J segment 4 bases; nucleotides outside the gene matches: 11. Germline V gene data show CDR1 as SNHLY and CDR2 as FYNNEI. The CDR3 contains 16 residues. The CDR3, as DNA: TGTGCCAGCAGATTAACCGGGACTAGCGGTAGGTACGAGCAGTACTTC. As protein: CASRLTGTSGRYEQYF.

The V call is TRBV5-5, the J call TRBJ1-2; weak D call: TRBD1 (5 bases). Trimming pared 4 bases from V and 2 bases from J, leaving 15 bases between. CDR1 SGHKS and CDR2 YYEKEE come from the germline V gene (reference sequence). This CDR3 comprises 15 residues. As DNA, the CDR3 is TGTGCCAGCAGCGTTTGGGGGACTTCGAACTATGGCTACACCTTC. Its protein product is CASSVWGTSNYGYTF.

V usage is TRBV18 and J usage is TRBJ1-5, with D perhaps matching TRBD1 (5 bases). CDR1 KGHSH and CDR2 LQKENI come from the germline V gene. This CDR3 has 13 residues. Deletions cut 2 bases from V and 6 bases from J, with 8 bases between. In DNA form, the CDR3 reads TGTGCCAGCTCACCAGGGGCGGCTCAGCCCCAGCATTTT. Translating it yields CASSPGAAQPQHF. Full variable domain (remainder filled in from reference TRBV18 and TRBJ1-5): NAGVMQNPRHLVRRRGQEARLRCSPMKGHSHVYWYRQLPEEGLKFMVYLQKENIIDESGMPKERFSAEFPKEGPSILRIQQVVRGDSAAYFCASSPGAAQPQHFGDGTRLSIL.

V is TRBV6-6 and J is TRBJ1-2; 9 bases are shared with TRBD1. The germline V gene encodes CDR1 MNHNY and CDR2 SVGAGI (reference sequence). J was trimmed by 6 bases and V by 6 bases; bases with no gene match: 11. This CDR3 spans 15 amino acids. The CDR3 spells CASSSVGQGLDGYTF. CDR3 nucleotides: TGTGCCAGCAGCTCTGTGGGACAGGGCTTAGATGGCTACACCTTC.

This clone was seen more than once but under ten times. The chain uses TRBV28 and TRBJ1-4; the match to TRBD1 covers 9 bases. V lost 4 bases to trimming and J lost 5 bases; unmatched junction nucleotides: 8. Germline loops: CDR1 MDHEN, CDR2 SYDVKM. The CDR3 extends over 16 amino acids. CDR3 DNA sequence: TGTGCCAGCAGTTACGTTCAGGACAGGGGAAATGAAAAACTGTTTTTT. It yields the protein CASSYVQDRGNEKLFF.

This chain uses TRBV28 with TRBJ1-6; 9 bases fit TRBD1. Germline-derived CDR1 and CDR2 are MDHEN and SYDVKM. With V trimmed by 5 bases and J by 4 bases, 9 bases remained unmatched. The CDR3 sequence is 17 residues long. DNA for the CDR3: TGTGCCAGCAGTCCAGACAGGGGGTTCACTTATAATTCACCCCTCCACTTT. Its translation is CASSPDRGFTYNSPLHF. The variable domain in full, completed from reference TRBV28 and TRBJ1-6, reads DVKVTQSSRYLVKRTGEKVFLECVQDMDHENMFWYRQDPGLGLRLIYFSYDVKMKEKGDIPEGYSVSREKKERFSLILESASTNQTSMYLCASSPDRGFTYNSPLHFGNGTRLTVT.

The rearrangement uses TRBV6-5 and TRBJ1-1; tentatively, D is TRBD1 (6 bases). V lost 3 bases and J lost 7, with 12 bases in between. CDR3 length: 13 amino acids. Germline CDR1 reads MNHEY; CDR2 reads SVGAGI. CDR3 nucleotides: TGTGCCAGCAGTTATCTAGGACAGAGTGAAGCTTTCTTT. Residues: CASSYLGQSEAFF.

There are a few counts of this clone. V is TRBV6-1 and J is TRBJ1-5, with TRBD1 matching 7 bases. The CDR3 spans 14 residues. J was trimmed by 8 bases and V by 6 bases; bases with no gene match: 10. Germline V CDR1 and CDR2: MNHNS, SASEGT. CDR3 DNA: TGTGCCAGCAGACCTCGACAGGGTTCCGAGCCCCAGCATTTT. It specifies CASRPRQGSEPQHF.

The V gene is TRBV27, the J gene TRBJ1-5; a possible D gene is TRBD1 (6 bases). V lost 5 bases, J lost 9 bases, and 17 bases lay in between. This CDR3 comprises 14 residues. Per the germline V gene, CDR1 is MNHEY and CDR2 is SMNVEV (reference sequence). CDR3 amino acids: CASSATGRAGPQHF. The CDR3 DNA follows: TGTGCCAGCAGTGCAACAGGGCGGGCAGGGCCCCAGCATTTT.

The chain carries TRBV13 and TRBJ2-3; 9 nucleotides agree with TRBD1. Germline CDR1 PRHDT, CDR2 FYEKMQ (reference sequence). This CDR3 comprises 16 residues. Trimming cost V 0 bases and J 14 bases; bases outside gene matches: 15. Here the CDR3 DNA reads TGTGCCAGCAGCTTAGGTGGGACAGGGCTTTACCCTATGCTGTATTTT. Translating gives CASSLGGTGLYPMLYF. Full variable domain (rest looked up from reference TRBV13 and TRBJ2-3): AAGVIQSPRHLIKEKRETATLKCYPIPRHDTVYWYQQGPGQDPQFLISFYEKMQSDKGSIPDRFSAQQFSDYHSELNMSSLELGDSALYFCASSLGGTGLYPMLYFGPGTRLTVL.

The chain recombines TRBV10-3 with TRBJ2-7, with D perhaps matching TRBD2 (6 bases). There are 14 residues in the CDR3. CDR1 is ENHRY, CDR2 SYGVKD, per germline. V lost 0 bases and J lost 3, with 9 bases in between. CDR3 in amino acids: CAISESTGLYEQYF. Written as DNA, the CDR3 is TGTGCCATCAGTGAGTCGACGGGACTCTACGAGCAGTACTTC.

The rearrangement uses TRBV5-1 and TRBJ2-7; tentative D call: TRBD1 (6 bases). Germline V gene lookup returns CDR1 SGHRS and CDR2 YFSETQ. Between the trimmed V and J ends, which lost 1 base and 3 bases, there was a span of 11 bases. The CDR3 is 14 residues long. CDR3 in amino acids: CASSLNREGYEQYF. The CDR3, as DNA: TGCGCCAGCAGCTTGAACAGGGAAGGCTACGAGCAGTACTTC.

V is TRBV7-2 and J is TRBJ2-7; D ambiguous. V lost 0 bases, J lost 4 bases, and 7 bases lay in between. Germline CDR1 and CDR2: SGHTA and FQGNSA. This CDR3 is 13 amino acids long. The chain's CDR3 is CASSLARSYEQYF. In nucleotides, the CDR3 is TGTGCCAGCAGCTTAGCGCGAAGTTACGAGCAGTACTTC.

The chain joins TRBV7-2 to TRBJ1-4; maybe TRBD1 (5 bases). Between the trimmed V and J ends, which lost 5 bases and 10 bases, there was a span of 11 bases. CDR3 length: 12 amino acids. Per germline, CDR1 SGHTA and CDR2 FQGNSA. The CDR3, as DNA: TGTGCCAGCAGCCTATACGGGGGAAAACTGTTTTTT. It is translated as CASSLYGGKLFF.

The chain carries TRBV13 and TRBJ1-1; D might be TRBD1 (5 bases). Germline CDR1 reads PRHDT; CDR2 reads FYEKMQ (reference sequence). Trimming stripped 3 bases from V and 0 bases from J, with 14 bases between. CDR3 length: 16 amino acids. The CDR3 bases are TGTGCCAGCAGCTTCGGGCAGGGTCCCATGAACACTGAAGCTTTCTTT. Protein: CASSFGQGPMNTEAFF.

The rearrangement uses TRBV7-6 and TRBJ1-2; 10 bases line up with TRBD1. The germline V gene has CDR1 SGHVS and CDR2 FNYEAQ. The CDR3 loop spans 15 amino acids. V was pared by 1 base and J by 2 bases, with 1 base of the junction left unmatched. In DNA, the CDR3 is TGTGCCAGCAGCTTAGGGACAGGGGGGAACTATGGCTACACCTTC. Residues: CASSLGTGGNYGYTF.

The chain combines TRBV5-1 with TRBJ1-1; weak D call: TRBD1 (6 bases). From germline, CDR1 is SGHRS and CDR2 YFSETQ. V was shortened by 5 bases and J by 4 bases, with 21 bases between the two germline ends. This CDR3 has 16 amino acids. CDR3 nucleotide sequence: TGCGCCAGCAGTGGACAGACTCATTCTGGGACCACTGAAGCTTTCTTT. Protein product: CASSGQTHSGTTEAFF.

The gene calls are TRBV4-1 and TRBJ2-3, with D maybe TRBD1 (5 bases). V lost 0 bases and J 6 bases, leaving 19 bases between the germline ends. The CDR3 loop spans 17 amino acids. CDR1 and CDR2 (germline): MGHRA, YSYEKL. CDR3 sequence (DNA): TGCGCCAGCAGCCAAGAGATAATGGGGCCGCTGGCGGATACGCAGTATTTT. Its translation is CASSQEIMGPLADTQYF.

In its sample, this clone was seen a few times. The V gene is TRBV6-5, the J gene TRBJ1-1; 9 nucleotides match TRBD1. CDR3 size: 14 residues. Germline CDR1 is MNHEY and CDR2 is SVGAGI. V trimming: 2 bases; J trimming: 4 bases; junction bases outside the gene matches: 2. CDR3 loop: CASSYDRGVTEAFF. The CDR3 DNA is TGTGCCAGCAGTTACGACAGGGGGGTCACTGAAGCTTTCTTT.

The genes are TRBV9 and TRBJ2-1; TRBD2 matches at 11 bases. Trimming at V came to 2 bases and at J to 6 bases, leaving 16 bases not matched to a gene. The CDR3 is 19 residues long. From germline, CDR1 is SGDLS and CDR2 YYNGEE. This CDR3 is CASSVQLPGLAAGSNEQFF. In nucleotides, the CDR3 is TGTGCCAGCAGCGTTCAACTACCGGGACTAGCGGCAGGGAGCAATGAGCAGTTCTTC.

The chain combines TRBV5-1 with TRBJ2-2; TRBD2 agrees at 13 bases. The CDR3 length is 17 residues. V shed 3 bases, J shed 4 bases, and the junction held 6 bases outside the gene matches. From germline, CDR1 is SGHRS and CDR2 YFSETQ. The CDR3, as DNA: TGCGCCAGCAGCTGGGGACTAGCGGGATTTGGCACCGGGGAGCTGTTTTTT. Protein product: CASSWGLAGFGTGELFF.

The chain carries TRBV6-6 and TRBJ2-7; tentatively, D is TRBD1 (6 bases). Germline loops: CDR1 MNHNY, CDR2 SVGAGI (reference sequence). The V gene lost 5 bases and the J gene lost 0 bases, with 11 bases spanning the gap. The CDR3 consists of 14 residues. CDR3 nucleotide sequence: TGTGCCAGCAGTCAGGACAGCCTCTCCTACGAGCAGTACTTC. Amino acid sequence: CASSQDSLSYEQYF.

There are a few counts of this clone. The J gene is TRBJ1-2, the V gene TRBV12-1. TRBV12-1 is assigned pseudogene status. There are 15 residues in the CDR3. The CDR3 is CASSFAQAGGYGYTF. The CDR3 nucleotides are TGTGCCAGCAGCTTTGCGCAGGCAGGAGGCTATGGCTACACCTTC.

J is TRBJ1-6 and V is TRBV6-5; 8 bases fit TRBD1. CDR3 length: 14 amino acids. Germline values: CDR1 MNHEY, CDR2 SVGAGI. Trimming cost V 5 bases and J 10 bases; bases outside gene matches: 7. The CDR3 sequence is CASSLTGGGSPLHF. In nucleotides, the CDR3 is TGTGCCAGCAGTCTCACAGGGGGAGGGTCACCCCTCCACTTT.

The rearrangement links TRBV25-1 to TRBJ1-1; D is undetermined. CDR1 MGHDK and CDR2 SYGVNS come from the germline V gene. Trimming took off 3 bases at V and 6 bases at J, with 14 bases between the two ends. The CDR3 contains 14 residues. CDR3 nucleotides: TGTGCCAGCAGTGATAGCGGGTATTACTCTGAAGCTTTCTTT. It specifies CASSDSGYYSEAFF.

Here the CDR3 reads CASSERLGPQHF. The CDR3 DNA sequence: TGTGCCAGTAGTGAACGACTGGGGCCCCAGCATTTT. The V gene is TRBV19, the J gene TRBJ1-5, with unresolved D. CDR1 LNHDA and CDR2 SQIVND come from the germline V gene (reference sequence). The CDR3 extends over 12 amino acids. V lost 5 bases and J 9 bases, leaving 11 bases between the germline ends.

This chain links TRBV5-8 with TRBJ1-5; D remains unclear. V was pared by 1 base and J by 6 bases, with 8 bases between. This CDR3 comprises 13 residues. Germline lookup yields CDR1 SGHTS and CDR2 YDEGEE. In DNA form, the CDR3 reads TGTGCCAGCAGCTTGCAAGGCGGTCAGCCCCAGCATTTT. Amino acids: CASSLQGGQPQHF.

This chain uses TRBV6-4 with TRBJ1-1; the D gene is possibly TRBD1 (5 bases). The length of the CDR3 is 12 residues. V dropped 8 bases and J dropped 11 bases, with 18 bases sitting between them. CDR1 MRHNA and CDR2 SNTAGT come from the germline V gene. The CDR3 spells CASVLWGLWAFF. The DNA of the CDR3 is TGTGCCAGCGTATTATGGGGACTCTGGGCTTTCTTT.

This clone was seen a handful of times. The V gene is TRBV28, the J gene TRBJ2-7, with TRBD2 as a possible D gene (6 bases). V was shortened by 7 bases and J by 0 bases, with 10 bases between the two germline ends. The CDR3 runs to 13 residues. Germline CDR1 is MDHEN and CDR2 is SYDVKM. This chain's CDR3 is CASTGGASYEQYF. CDR3 sequence (DNA): TGTGCCAGCACCGGCGGGGCCTCCTACGAGCAGTACTTC. Full variable domain (rest looked up from reference TRBV28 and TRBJ2-7): DVKVTQSSRYLVKRTGEKVFLECVQDMDHENMFWYRQDPGLGLRLIYFSYDVKMKEKGDIPEGYSVSREKKERFSLILESASTNQTSMYLCASTGGASYEQYFGPGTRLTVT.

The chain is built from TRBV7-9 and TRBJ2-7; 8 bases match TRBD2. Losses at the gene ends were 3 bases for V and 3 bases for J; bases not matched to a gene: 4. This CDR3 spans 14 amino acids. Germline CDR1 and CDR2: SEHNR and FQNEAQ (reference sequence). In nucleotides, the CDR3 is TGTGCCAGCAGCTTCGGGGGGGGGATCTACGAGCAGTACTTC. Amino acid sequence: CASSFGGGIYEQYF.